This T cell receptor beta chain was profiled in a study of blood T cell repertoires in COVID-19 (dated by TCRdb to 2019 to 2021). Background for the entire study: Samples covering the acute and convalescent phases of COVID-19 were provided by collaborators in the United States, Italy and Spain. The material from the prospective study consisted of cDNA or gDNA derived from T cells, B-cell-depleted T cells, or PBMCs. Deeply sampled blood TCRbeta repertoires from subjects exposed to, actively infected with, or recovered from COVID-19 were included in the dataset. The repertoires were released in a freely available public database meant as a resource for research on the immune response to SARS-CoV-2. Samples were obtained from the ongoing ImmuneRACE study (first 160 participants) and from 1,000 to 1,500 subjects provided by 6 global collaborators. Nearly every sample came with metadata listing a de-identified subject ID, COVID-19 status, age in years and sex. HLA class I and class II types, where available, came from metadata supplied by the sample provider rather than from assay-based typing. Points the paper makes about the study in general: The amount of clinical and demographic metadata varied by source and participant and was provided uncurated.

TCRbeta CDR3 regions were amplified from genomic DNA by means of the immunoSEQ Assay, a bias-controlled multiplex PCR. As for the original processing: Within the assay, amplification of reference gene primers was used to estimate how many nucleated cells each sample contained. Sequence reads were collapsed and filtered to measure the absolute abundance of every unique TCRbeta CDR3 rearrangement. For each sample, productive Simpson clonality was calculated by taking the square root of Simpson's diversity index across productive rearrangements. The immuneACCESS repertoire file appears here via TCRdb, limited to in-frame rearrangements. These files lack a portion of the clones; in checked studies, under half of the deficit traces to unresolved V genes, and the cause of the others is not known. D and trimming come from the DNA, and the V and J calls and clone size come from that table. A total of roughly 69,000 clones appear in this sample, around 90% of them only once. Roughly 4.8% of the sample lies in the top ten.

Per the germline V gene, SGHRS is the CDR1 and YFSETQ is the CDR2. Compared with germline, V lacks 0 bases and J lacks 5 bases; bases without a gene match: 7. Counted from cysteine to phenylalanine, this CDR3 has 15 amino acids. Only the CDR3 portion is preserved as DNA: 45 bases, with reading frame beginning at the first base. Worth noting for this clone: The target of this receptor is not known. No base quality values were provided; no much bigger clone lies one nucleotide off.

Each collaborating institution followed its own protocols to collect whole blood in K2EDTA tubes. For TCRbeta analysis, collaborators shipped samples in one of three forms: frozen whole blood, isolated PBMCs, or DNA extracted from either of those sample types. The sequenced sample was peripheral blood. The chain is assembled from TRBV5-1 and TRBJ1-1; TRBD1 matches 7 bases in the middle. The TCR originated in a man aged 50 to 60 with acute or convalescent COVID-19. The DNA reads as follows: TGCGCCAGCAGCTTGGTCCATTCAGGGGGGACTGAAGCTTTCTTT. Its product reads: CASSLVHSGGTEAFF.